One and the same sample provided the 6 T cell receptor beta chains below, sequenced in a study of blood T cell repertoires in COVID-19. Sequencing was performed with immunoSEQ multiplex PCR; in TCRdb, only in-frame clones are kept and a portion is missing. The table records 45,000 to 60,000 clones, 85% of them present only once. What was sequenced was peripheral blood. The receptors here all came from a human donor in a cohort sampled during active COVID-19.

This clone showed up just a few times. The rearrangement joins TRBV4-1 to TRBJ1-6; TRBD1 aligns across 7 bases. Germline lookup yields CDR1 MGHRA and CDR2 YSYEKL. V was pared by 5 bases and J by 7 bases, with 5 bases of the junction left unmatched. This CDR3 has 14 residues. CDR3 in amino acids: CASSDGQANSPLHF. Here the CDR3 DNA reads TGCGCCAGCAGCGACGGACAGGCAAATTCACCCCTCCACTTT.

The chain carries TRBV5-1 and TRBJ1-4; perhaps TRBD1 as D (6 bases). Per germline, CDR1 SGHRS and CDR2 YFSETQ. The length of the CDR3 is 16 residues. Trimming stripped 0 bases from V and 8 bases from J, with 17 bases between. The CDR3 sequence is CASSLDRGGDQEKLFF. The CDR3 nucleotides read TGCGCCAGCAGCTTGGACAGAGGGGGGGATCAAGAAAAACTGTTTTTT. Based on the CDR3 plus reference TRBV5-1 and TRBJ1-4, the full variable domain is KAGVTQTPRYLIKTRGQQVTLSCSPISGHRSVSWYQQTPGQGLQFLFEYFSETQRNKGNFPGRFSGRQFSNSRSEMNVSTLELGDSALYLCASSLDRGGDQEKLFFGSGTQLSVL.

The chain carries TRBV5-1 and TRBJ2-5; the D is unclear. The germline V gene has CDR1 SGHRS and CDR2 YFSETQ. CDR3 length: 12 residues. Trimming took 4 bases from V and 2 from J, leaving 6 bases between them. As DNA, the CDR3 is TGCGCCAGCAGCCGCGATCAAGAGACCCAGTACTTC. This encodes CASSRDQETQYF.

This chain uses TRBV7-9 with TRBJ2-1; D is possibly TRBD2 (5 bases). The germline gives CDR1 SEHNR, CDR2 FQNEAQ (reference sequence). V dropped 1 base and J dropped 0 bases, with 10 bases sitting between them. The CDR3 has 16 residues. CDR3 protein: CASSLVLGSSYNEQFF. CDR3 sequence (DNA): TGTGCCAGCAGCTTAGTTTTGGGGAGCTCCTACAATGAGCAGTTCTTC.

The chain combines TRBV6-1 with TRBJ2-2; TRBD1 aligns across 8 bases. From germline, CDR1 is MNHNS and CDR2 SASEGT. This CDR3 spans 18 amino acids. V lost 2 bases to trimming and J lost 7 bases; unmatched junction nucleotides: 15. This CDR3 reads CASSEMPGGPLVHGELFF. The DNA for the CDR3 is TGTGCCAGCAGTGAAATGCCAGGGGGCCCCCTTGTGCACGGGGAGCTGTTTTTT.

This chain joins TRBV7-2 and TRBJ2-2; D gene uncertain. V lost 3 bases and J lost 6, with 8 bases in between. This CDR3 contains 13 residues. Germline CDR1 reads SGHTA; CDR2 reads FQGNSA. CDR3 region: CASSFNGAGELFF. In nucleotides, the CDR3 is TGTGCCAGCAGCTTTAATGGAGCCGGGGAGCTGTTTTTT.